This T cell receptor beta chain was sequenced for a study of a mutant IDH1 vaccine in newly diagnosed glioma. This CDR3 has 14 amino acids. Germline V gives CDR1 LNHDA, CDR2 SQIVND (reference sequence). With V trimmed by 9 bases and J by 1 base, 7 bases remained unmatched. Time point: week 11, during vaccination. Each dose delivered 300 ug of mutant IDH1 20-mer peptide subcutaneously with imiquimod. This clone was seen only a few times. Its antigen is currently unknown. Using immunoSEQ multiplex PCR, the repertoire was profiled, and TCRdb retains in-frame clones only, with some absent. This sample yields approximately 40,000 clones, of which around 83% are seen a single time; around 2.4% belongs to the top ten.

The chain joins TRBV19 to TRBJ1-1; 8 positions agree with TRBD1. The material sequenced was PBMCs, taken from a glioma patient whose treatment included an IDH1 peptide vaccine. The clonotype originates from a man between 40 and 49 years old with glioma. The CDR3 nucleotides are TGTGCCAGAAGACAGGGGAGGAGGAACACTGAAGCTTTCTTT. As protein: CARRQGRRNTEAFF.